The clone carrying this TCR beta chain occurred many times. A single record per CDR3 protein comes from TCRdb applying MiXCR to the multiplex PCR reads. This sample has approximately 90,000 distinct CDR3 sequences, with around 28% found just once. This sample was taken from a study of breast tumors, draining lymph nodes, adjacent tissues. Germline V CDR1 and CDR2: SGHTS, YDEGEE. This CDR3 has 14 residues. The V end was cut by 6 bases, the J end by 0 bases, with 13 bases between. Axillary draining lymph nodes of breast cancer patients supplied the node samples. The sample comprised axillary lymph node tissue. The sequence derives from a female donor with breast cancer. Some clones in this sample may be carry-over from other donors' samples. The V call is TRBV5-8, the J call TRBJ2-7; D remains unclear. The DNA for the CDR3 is TGTGCCAGCATCGACATGGACGGCTCCTACGAGCAGTACTTC. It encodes CASIDMDGSYEQYF.